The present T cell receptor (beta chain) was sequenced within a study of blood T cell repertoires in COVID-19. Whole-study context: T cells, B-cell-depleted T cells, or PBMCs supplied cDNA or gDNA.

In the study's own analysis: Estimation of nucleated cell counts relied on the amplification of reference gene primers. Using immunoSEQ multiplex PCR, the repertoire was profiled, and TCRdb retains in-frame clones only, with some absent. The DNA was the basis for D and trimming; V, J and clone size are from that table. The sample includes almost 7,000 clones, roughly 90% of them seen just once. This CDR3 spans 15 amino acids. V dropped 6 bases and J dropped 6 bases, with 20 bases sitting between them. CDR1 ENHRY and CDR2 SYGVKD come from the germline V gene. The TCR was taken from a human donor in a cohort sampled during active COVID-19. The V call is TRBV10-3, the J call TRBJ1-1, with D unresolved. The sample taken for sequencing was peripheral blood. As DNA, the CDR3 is TGTGCCATCAGCGACCTCGGGCGGGGTACCTCTGAAGCTTTCTTT. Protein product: CAISDLGRGTSEAFF.